Shown below are 30 T cell receptor beta chains from a single sample sequenced in a study of beta chain features in type 1 diabetes. Overall study results and limits: There was a moderate but significant shortening of TCRB CDR3s in all four CD4+ subsets of Type 1 diabetes patients.

No antigen has been identified for these receptors. Of the isolated RNA, all was reverse transcribed, and so the sequenced material was expressed TCRB transcripts. Only in-frame clones appear in the TCRdb table, and some are missing; sequencing was by immunoSEQ multiplex PCR. The data show a few hundred thousand clones, 16% seen once. Sequenced sample: naive CD4+ T cells from blood. Receptors originate from a man younger than 40 with type 1 diabetes.

The genes are TRBV21-1 and TRBJ2-7. TRBV21-1 is given as a pseudogene. CDR3 length equals 15 residues. Here the CDR3 DNA reads TGTGCCAGCAGCCCTACTCCGGCCAGCTCCTACGAGCAGTACTTC. Translation gives CASSPTPASSYEQYF.

Remarks on this clone: Within the sample, other DNA sequences also encode this same CDR3. The chain combines TRBV9 with TRBJ1-1; D ambiguous. This CDR3 contains 14 residues. Deletions cut 0 bases from V and 1 base from J, with 7 bases between. CDR1 is SGDLS and CDR2 is YYNGEE in the germline V gene. The CDR3 DNA follows: TGTGCCAGCAGCGTAGGGACGGGGAACACTGAAGCTTTCTTT. It is translated as CASSVGTGNTEAFF.

The V gene is TRBV6-6, the J gene TRBJ2-1; 10 nucleotides match TRBD2. The CDR3 has 15 residues. Trimming at V came to 9 bases and at J to 4 bases, leaving 9 bases not matched to a gene. Germline lookup yields CDR1 MNHNY and CDR2 SVGAGI (reference sequence). The CDR3 is CASRQWTSGYNEQFF. DNA for the CDR3: TGTGCCAGTCGACAATGGACTAGCGGTTACAATGAGCAGTTCTTC.

The chain has TRBV29-1 and TRBJ1-1; no definite D call. Germline CDR1 SQVTM, CDR2 ANQGSEA. The CDR3 consists of 13 residues. Trimming pared 6 bases from V and 4 bases from J, leaving 15 bases between. CDR3 in amino acids: CSVKRVLGTEAFF. The CDR3 DNA is TGCAGCGTCAAAAGGGTATTGGGCACTGAAGCTTTCTTT.

This clone was detected only a few times. The chain is built from TRBV19 and TRBJ2-7; 11 bases agree with TRBD1. With V trimmed by 3 bases and J by 4 bases, 5 bases remained unmatched. The CDR3 sequence is 15 residues long. CDR1 is LNHDA, CDR2 SQIVND, per germline (reference sequence). The CDR3 here is CASSIPGTGGYEQYF. CDR3 DNA: TGTGCCAGTAGTATTCCCGGGACAGGGGGTTACGAGCAGTACTTC.

This clone was seen a few times. This chain connects TRBV19 to TRBJ1-1, with a tentative D call TRBD1 (5 bases). Trimming shortened V by 3 bases and J by 6 bases, and 14 bases separated the two germline ends. Germline V lookup: CDR1 LNHDA, CDR2 SQIVND (reference sequence). This CDR3 is built from 14 residues. Here the CDR3 reads CASSIGQGYPEAFF. CDR3 nucleotide sequence: TGTGCCAGTAGTATTGGCCAGGGATATCCTGAAGCTTTCTTT.

The table lists this clone with a few counts. Other DNA sequences in the sample encode the same CDR3. The chain has TRBV30 and TRBJ2-1; D is unclear. Trimming shortened V by 0 bases and J by 4 bases, and 13 bases separated the two germline ends. Per germline, CDR1 GTSNPN and CDR2 SVGIG (reference sequence). The CDR3 extends over 15 amino acids. CDR3: CAWSVRGVLYNEQFF. DNA of the CDR3: TGTGCCTGGAGTGTCCGAGGAGTACTTTACAATGAGCAGTTCTTC.

With respect to this clone: Other DNA sequences in the sample encode the same CDR3. The chain carries TRBV9 and TRBJ2-5; 8 nucleotides match TRBD2. Germline loops: CDR1 SGDLS, CDR2 YYNGEE. The CDR3 loop spans 13 amino acids. The J segment lost 5 bases and the V segment lost 3 bases, leaving 3 bases of the junction unmatched. CDR3 region: CASSAGGGETQYF. In DNA form, the CDR3 reads TGTGCCAGCAGCGCTGGCGGGGGGGAGACCCAGTACTTC.

The rearrangement uses TRBV29-1 and TRBJ2-3; 8 nucleotides align to TRBD1. CDR1 is SQVTM and CDR2 is ANQGSEA in the germline V gene. J was trimmed by 6 bases and V by 6 bases; bases with no gene match: 5. The CDR3 loop spans 12 amino acids. The CDR3 DNA reads TGCAGCGTCCAGGACAGGGCGGATACGCAGTATTTT. It codes for CSVQDRADTQYF.

V and J are TRBV9 and TRBJ1-2; D gene unclear. V was clipped by 0 bases and J by 5 bases, with 11 bases between them. CDR1 is SGDLS and CDR2 is YYNGEE in the germline V gene. This CDR3 contains 14 residues. The CDR3 nucleotides are TGTGCCAGCAGCGTAGCGGGCCCTCCTTATGGCTACACCTTC. It yields the protein CASSVAGPPYGYTF.

The chain has TRBV15 and TRBJ2-1; no reliable D call. Per germline, CDR1 LNHNV and CDR2 YYDKDF (reference sequence). The V and J ends lost 0 bases and 9 bases respectively, with 6 bases between them. The CDR3 is 12 residues long. CDR3 loop: CATSRDYAEQFF. CDR3 sequence (DNA): TGTGCCACCAGCAGAGATTACGCTGAGCAGTTCTTC.

The chain employs TRBV7-9 and TRBJ2-5; 8 nucleotides line up with TRBD2. The CDR3 is made up of 14 amino acids. V lost 2 bases to trimming and J lost 5 bases; unmatched junction nucleotides: 4. Germline V gene sequence: CDR1 SEHNR, CDR2 FQNEAQ (reference sequence). The CDR3 loop reads CASSLQAGVETQYF. The CDR3 DNA reads as TGTGCCAGCAGCTTACAAGCGGGAGTGGAGACCCAGTACTTC.

The chain carries TRBV7-6 and TRBJ2-5; TRBD2 is a possible D gene (6 bases). The V end lost 4 bases, the J end lost 3 bases, and 12 bases lay between the germline ends. Germline V gives CDR1 SGHVS, CDR2 FNYEAQ. The CDR3 covers 14 residues. CDR3 region: CASSSRLVKETQYF. Here the CDR3 DNA reads TGTGCCAGCAGCTCGCGACTAGTTAAAGAGACCCAGTACTTC. The whole variable domain, filled in from reference TRBV7-6 and TRBJ2-5, reads GAGVSQSPRYKVTKRGQDVALRCDPISGHVSLYWYRQALGQGPEFLTYFNYEAQQDKSGLPNDRFSAERPEGSISTLTIQRTEQRDSAMYRCASSSRLVKETQYFGPGTRLLVL.

This clone turned up a few times. This chain connects TRBV2 to TRBJ2-3; no clear D gene. Trimming left V 4 bases short and J 5 bases short, with 4 bases between. CDR3 size: 11 residues. Germline V gene data show CDR1 as SNHLY and CDR2 as FYNNEI. The CDR3 reads CASSGLDTQYF. The CDR3 coding sequence is TGTGCCAGCAGTGGGCTAGATACGCAGTATTTT. The full variable domain, completed using reference TRBV2 and TRBJ2-3, is EPEVTQTPSHQVTQMGQEVILRCVPISNHLYFYWYRQILGQKVEFLVSFYNNEISEKSEIFDDQFSVERPDGSNFTLKIRSTKLEDSAMYFCASSGLDTQYFGPGTRLTVL.

The chain is built from TRBV25-1 and TRBJ1-1, with D unresolved. Trimming cost V 6 bases and J 0 bases, with 8 bases left between them. Germline CDR1 reads MGHDK; CDR2 reads SYGVNS. This CDR3 contains 13 residues. CDR3 loop: CASSPTVNTEAFF. The DNA of the CDR3 is TGTGCCAGCAGCCCTACGGTGAACACTGAAGCTTTCTTT.

CDR3 region: CASSQDLTRSGANVLTF. The CDR3 DNA follows: TGTGCCAGCAGCCAAGATTTAACTCGATCTGGGGCCAACGTCCTGACTTTC. The V call is TRBV14, the J call TRBJ2-6; the D is unclear. Germline V gene data show CDR1 as SGHDN and CDR2 as FVKESK. V was shortened by 0 bases and J by 1 base, with 10 bases between the two germline ends. CDR3 length: 17 amino acids.

This clone was recorded a few times. The chain carries TRBV10-3 and TRBJ1-4, with 7 bases aligning to TRBD1. The CDR3 loop spans 13 amino acids. CDR1 ENHRY and CDR2 SYGVKD come from the germline V gene. V shed 9 bases, J shed 8 bases, and the junction held 9 bases outside the gene matches. CDR3 DNA sequence: TGTGCCATGCGGGACAGACTGAACGAAAAACTGTTTTTT. It specifies CAMRDRLNEKLFF.

The chain uses TRBV30 and TRBJ2-1, with D perhaps given as TRBD1 or TRBD2 (5 bases each). Trimming removed 4 bases from V and 5 bases from J, with 15 bases in between. This CDR3 is 14 amino acids long. Germline V gene data show CDR1 as GTSNPN and CDR2 as SVGIG (reference sequence). CDR3 coding DNA: TGTGCCTGGAAACCGGGACCTCTCCACAATGAGCAGTTCTTC. It codes for CAWKPGPLHNEQFF.

In its sample, this clone was seen a few times. The CDR3 coding sequence is TGTGCCAGCAGACTCCCCGCAGCGCCCCAGTACTTC. This encodes CASRLPAAPQYF. The J gene is TRBJ2-5, the V gene TRBV28; D gene uncertain. Germline CDR1 reads MDHEN; CDR2 reads SYDVKM. The V end was cut by 6 bases, the J end by 9 bases, with 14 bases between. This CDR3 region has 12 residues. Complete variable domain (other parts from reference TRBV28 and TRBJ2-5): DVKVTQSSRYLVKRTGEKVFLECVQDMDHENMFWYRQDPGLGLRLIYFSYDVKMKEKGDIPEGYSVSREKKERFSLILESASTNQTSMYLCASRLPAAPQYFGPGTRLLVL.

The J gene is TRBJ1-4, the V gene TRBV29-1; 7 bases match TRBD1. Germline loops: CDR1 SQVTM, CDR2 ANQGSEA. With V trimmed by 0 bases and J by 5 bases, 6 bases remained unmatched. CDR3 length equals 15 residues. The CDR3 reads CSVEDPLQGNEKLFF. The CDR3 DNA reads as TGCAGCGTTGAAGATCCGCTACAGGGGAATGAAAAACTGTTTTTT.

This clone appeared once. The J gene is TRBJ2-3, the V gene TRBV7-9; perhaps TRBD2 as D (6 bases). Trimming pared 4 bases from V and 6 bases from J, leaving 17 bases between. Germline CDR1 SEHNR, CDR2 FQNEAQ (reference sequence). CDR3 length: 15 residues. CDR3 sequence reads: CASSSPTGAADTQYF. The DNA for the CDR3 is TGTGCCAGCAGCTCCCCCACGGGAGCAGCTGATACGCAGTATTTT.

This clone was detected only a few times. This rearrangement joins TRBV30 to TRBJ1-1, with a tentative D call TRBD1 (5 bases). Germline V lookup: CDR1 GTSNPN, CDR2 SVGIG (reference sequence). This CDR3 has 13 amino acids. Deletions cut 2 bases from V and 3 bases from J, with 10 bases between. CDR3 amino acids: CAWSRDRDTEAFF. The CDR3 DNA reads as TGTGCCTGGAGTCGGGACCGGGACACTGAAGCTTTCTTT.

This clone showed up just a few times. The chain combines TRBV7-2 with TRBJ2-1, with 10 positions matching TRBD2. The ends lost 2 bases at V and 2 bases at J; junction bases unmatched: 3. Germline lookup yields CDR1 SGHTA and CDR2 FQGNSA. The CDR3 length is 16 residues. The CDR3 loop is CASSLLAGAPYNEQFF. In DNA form, the CDR3 reads TGTGCCAGCAGCTTACTAGCGGGAGCCCCCTACAATGAGCAGTTCTTC.

The table lists this clone with a count of one. This rearrangement joins TRBV9 to TRBJ2-1; TRBD2 agrees at 12 bases. J was trimmed by 3 bases and V by 4 bases; bases with no gene match: 5. The CDR3 has 16 amino acids. Germline CDR1 is SGDLS and CDR2 is YYNGEE. The CDR3 protein is CASSIGLAGNYNEQFF. The CDR3 nucleotides are TGTGCCAGCAGCATAGGACTAGCGGGAAACTACAATGAGCAGTTCTTC. The whole variable domain, filled in from reference TRBV9 and TRBJ2-1, reads DSGVTQTPKHLITATGQRVTLRCSPRSGDLSVYWYQQSLDQGLQFLIQYYNGEERAKGNILERFSAQQFPDLHSELNLSSLELGDSALYFCASSIGLAGNYNEQFFGPGTRLTVL.

The V call is TRBV2, the J call TRBJ2-3; TRBD1 matches at 7 bases. The CDR3 is 14 amino acids. The junction had 5 bases not matched to a gene; V was cut back by 6 bases and J by 2 bases. CDR1 SNHLY and CDR2 FYNNEI come from the germline V gene. As DNA, the CDR3 is TGTGCCAGCAGAAGACAGGGCCTCACAGATACGCAGTATTTT. Residues: CASRRQGLTDTQYF.

The chain uses TRBV20-1 and TRBJ1-3; unclear D gene. The CDR3 spans 10 residues. Trimming removed 1 base from V and 14 bases from J, with 9 bases in between. CDR1 is DFQATT and CDR2 is SNEGSKA in the germline V gene (reference sequence). CDR3 nucleotides: TGCAGTGCTAGAGGGTTACTGGTATATTTT. Residues: CSARGLLVYF.

This clone came up a few times. The chain links TRBV29-1 to TRBJ1-5, with D maybe TRBD1 (5 bases). CDR1 is SQVTM and CDR2 is ANQGSEA in the germline V gene. This CDR3 has 13 amino acids. The V end lost 6 bases, the J end lost 7 bases, and 16 bases lay between the germline ends. The CDR3 DNA is TGCAGCGTCGTCCCCCGGGGGGGACAGCCCCAGCATTTT. Amino acid sequence: CSVVPRGGQPQHF.

V usage is TRBV7-9 and J usage is TRBJ2-2, with 9 bases that match TRBD1. This CDR3 is built from 16 residues. CDR1 and CDR2 from the germline V gene are SEHNR and FQNEAQ (reference sequence). With 6 bases clipped from V and 1 base from J, the junction kept 6 bases outside the gene matches. The CDR3 coding sequence is TGTGCCAGCAGACCTGACAGGGGGAGGAACACCGGGGAGCTGTTTTTT. Its translation: CASRPDRGRNTGELFF.

This clone was observed a few times. The chain recombines TRBV7-3 with TRBJ2-1; no reliable D call. Germline V lookup: CDR1 SGHTA, CDR2 FQGTGA. The CDR3 is 12 amino acids. The ends were cut back, 1 base at V and 9 bases at J, with 7 bases in the middle. CDR3 DNA: TGTGCCAGCAGCTTAAAGGGCGGTGAGCAGTTCTTC. Protein sequence: CASSLKGGEQFF. Full variable domain (outside the CDR3, taken from reference TRBV7-3 and TRBJ2-1): GAGVSQTPSNKVTEKGKYVELRCDPISGHTALYWYRQSLGQGPEFLIYFQGTGAADDSGLPNDRFFAVRPEGSVSTLKIQRTERGDSAVYLCASSLKGGEQFFGPGTRLTVL.

This clone has only a few counts. The CDR3 sequence is CASSSYRGHQPQHF. CDR3 nucleotide sequence: TGTGCCAGCAGCTCATACAGGGGGCACCAGCCCCAGCATTTT. The chain joins TRBV7-2 to TRBJ1-5; the match to TRBD1 covers 9 bases. Germline V gene lookup returns CDR1 SGHTA and CDR2 FQGNSA. The CDR3 contains 14 residues. V gave up 4 bases and J gave up 7 bases; unmatched junction bases: 5.